Following are 20 T cell receptor beta chains from one sample sequenced in a study of control samples from healthy donors and cancer patients. Clones were read by immunoSEQ multiplex PCR, and TCRdb kept only the in-frame ones, dropping some. In the table there are 140,000 or so clones, more than 85% of which are singletons. What was sequenced was blood. The receptors derive from a man aged 25 to 40 in good health.

The V and J genes are TRBV3-1 (or the pseudogene TRBV3-2) and TRBJ2-3, with 13 bases lining up with TRBD2. CDR1 and CDR2 (germline): LGHDT, YNNKEL (reference sequence). V was clipped by 4 bases and J by 4 bases; unmatched bases: 5. This CDR3 comprises 16 residues. The CDR3 here is CASSPGLAGPPDTQYF. The DNA for the CDR3 is TGTGCCAGCAGCCCGGGACTAGCGGGGCCCCCAGATACGCAGTATTTT.

The rearrangement links TRBV24-1 to TRBJ2-3; either TRBD1 or TRBD2 may supply D (6 bases each). The germline V and J ends were trimmed by 3 bases and 3 bases, with 15 bases remaining between them. This CDR3 spans 16 amino acids. Germline V lookup: CDR1 KGHDR, CDR2 SFDVKD. CDR3 coding DNA: TGTGCCACCAGTGATCCGACGGGGGCGCTGACAGATACGCAGTATTTT. Translating gives CATSDPTGALTDTQYF.

This clone occurred once. V and J are TRBV29-1 and TRBJ1-2; 7 bases are shared with TRBD1. CDR3 size: 13 residues. The V and J ends lost 0 bases and 7 bases, in that order; junction bases with no gene match: 5. The germline V gene encodes CDR1 SQVTM and CDR2 ANQGSEA. CDR3 in amino acids: CSVEDGTGVGYTF. For the CDR3, the DNA is TGCAGCGTTGAAGATGGTACAGGGGTTGGCTACACCTTC.

V usage is TRBV5-1 and J usage is TRBJ1-2; no definite D call. Looked up from germline, CDR1 is SGHRS and CDR2 is YFSETQ. The CDR3 loop spans 15 amino acids. V dropped 3 bases and J dropped 2 bases, with 14 bases sitting between them. DNA for the CDR3: TGCGCCAGCAGCTCCTACACGGACCTAAACTATGGCTACACCTTC. Translated, it gives CASSSYTDLNYGYTF. The full variable domain, with the rest looked up from reference TRBV5-1 and TRBJ1-2, is KAGVTQTPRYLIKTRGQQVTLSCSPISGHRSVSWYQQTPGQGLQFLFEYFSETQRNKGNFPGRFSGRQFSNSRSEMNVSTLELGDSALYLCASSSYTDLNYGYTFGSGTRLTVV.

This rearrangement joins TRBV9 to TRBJ1-1; 8 bases align to TRBD1. The CDR3 contains 16 residues. Trimming took 0 bases from V and 5 from J; bases not matched to a gene: 9. Germline V gene lookup returns CDR1 SGDLS and CDR2 YYNGEE. The CDR3 nucleotides are TGTGCCAGCAGCGTAGAGAGGGCAGGGGGCATTACTGAAGCTTTCTTT. Amino acids: CASSVERAGGITEAFF.

The chain combines TRBV5-4 with TRBJ2-3, with 8 bases aligning to TRBD2. CDR3 size: 16 residues. The germline V gene has CDR1 SGHNT and CDR2 YYREEE (reference sequence). With 0 bases clipped from V and 4 bases from J, the junction kept 7 bases outside the gene matches. CDR3 nucleotides: TGTGCCAGCAGCTTGGGGCGGGGGGTGAACGCAGATACGCAGTATTTT. It specifies CASSLGRGVNADTQYF.

This chain connects TRBV9 to TRBJ2-1; 9 nucleotides match TRBD2. CDR3 length: 14 residues. The V gene's germline CDR1 is SGDLS and CDR2 YYNGEE. The ends lost 3 bases at V and 4 bases at J; junction bases unmatched: 2. CDR3 bases: TGTGCCAGCAGCGGACTAGCGGAGTACAATGAGCAGTTCTTC. Residues: CASSGLAEYNEQFF.

CDR3 in amino acids: CASGTFSNQPQHF. The CDR3 DNA reads TGTGCCAGTGGGACATTTAGCAATCAGCCCCAGCATTTT. V is TRBV19 and J is TRBJ1-5, with a possible D match to TRBD1 (6 bases). V was clipped by 8 bases and J by 0 bases, with 8 bases between them. The length of the CDR3 is 13 residues. Germline CDR1 is LNHDA and CDR2 is SQIVND (reference sequence). Looking up the rest from reference TRBV19 and TRBJ1-5 gives the full variable domain: DGGITQSPKYLFRKEGQNVTLSCEQNLNHDAMYWYRQDPGQGLRLIYYSQIVNDFQKGDIAEGYSVSREKKESFPLTVTSAQKNPTAFYLCASGTFSNQPQHFGDGTRLSIL.

This clone is a singleton in its sample. An end of the junction differs from the germline gene, which may be a read error. The same CDR3 can be traced to other DNA sequences in this sample. This chain links TRBV10-3 with TRBJ1-6; D is possibly TRBD1 (6 bases). The CDR3 is 15 amino acids. The V gene's germline CDR1 is ENHRY and CDR2 SYGVKD. CDR3 in amino acids: CAISETGIGDSPLHF. The CDR3 DNA is TGTGCCATCAGTGAGACAGGGATAGGCGATTCGCCCCTCCACTTT.

This clone was seen only once. The V and J genes are TRBV10-3 and TRBJ2-2, with a possible D match to TRBD1 (6 bases). The CDR3 contains 16 residues. The germline CDR1 and CDR2 sequences are ENHRY and SYGVKD. The V end was cut by 7 bases, the J end by 0 bases, with 15 bases between. Here the CDR3 reads CAINLKAGANTGELFF. The CDR3 DNA follows: TGTGCCATCAACCTAAAGGCAGGGGCGAACACCGGGGAGCTGTTTTTT.

The chain joins TRBV5-6 to TRBJ2-7; the match to TRBD2 covers 14 bases. This CDR3 is 14 amino acids long. Germline V lookup: CDR1 SGHDT, CDR2 YYEEEE. Trimming at V came to 7 bases and at J to 0 bases, leaving 0 bases not matched to a gene. CDR3 coding DNA: TGTGCCAGCGGACTAGCGGGGGGCTCCTACGAGCAGTACTTC. This sequence encodes CASGLAGGSYEQYF.

This clone was counted between two and nine times. The chain couples TRBV19 to TRBJ2-2; D remains unclear. Germline values: CDR1 LNHDA, CDR2 SQIVND (reference sequence). The V end lost 3 bases, the J end lost 5 bases, and 7 bases lay between the germline ends. The CDR3 spans 13 residues. The DNA of the CDR3 is TGTGCCAGTAGTATCAGTCGAACCGGGGAGCTGTTTTTT. This gives the protein CASSISRTGELFF.

This rearrangement joins TRBV7-8 to TRBJ2-5; D might be TRBD1 or TRBD2, each matching 5 bases. Trimming took off 3 bases at V and 4 bases at J, with 9 bases between the two ends. The germline CDR1 and CDR2 sequences are SGHVS and FQNEAQ. The CDR3 length is 13 residues. The CDR3 region has the DNA TGTGCCAGCAGCTTGGGACCTAGAGAGACCCAGTACTTC. Translation gives CASSLGPRETQYF.

The chain couples TRBV19 to TRBJ1-1; TRBD1 might be the D (5 bases). Germline-derived CDR1 and CDR2 are LNHDA and SQIVND (reference sequence). Trimming removed 3 bases at V and 0 bases at J, with 14 bases between. This CDR3 region has 16 residues. The CDR3, as DNA: TGTGCCAGTAGTATTGGGGGGACCTACCTGAACACTGAAGCTTTCTTT. This sequence encodes CASSIGGTYLNTEAFF.

The chain combines TRBV11-2 with TRBJ2-1; D is unclear. This CDR3 is built from 14 residues. CDR1 is SGHAT and CDR2 is FQNNGV in the germline V gene. V lost 6 bases to trimming and J lost 1 base, with 10 bases between them. CDR3 protein: CASRSISSYNEQFF. The CDR3 nucleotides are TGTGCCAGCAGGAGTATAAGTTCCTACAATGAGCAGTTCTTC.

V is TRBV5-5 and J is TRBJ1-2; 10 bases match TRBD1. This CDR3 is 15 amino acids long. CDR1 is SGHKS and CDR2 is YYEKEE in the germline V gene (reference sequence). With V trimmed by 0 bases and J by 6 bases, 5 bases remained unmatched. The DNA of the CDR3 is TGTGCCAGCAGCTTGGAGGGACAGGGGAGTCATGGCTACACCTTC. Translation: CASSLEGQGSHGYTF.

The CDR3: CASKRENTEAFF. CDR3 coding DNA: TGTGCCAGCAAGAGGGAGAACACTGAAGCTTTCTTT. The chain couples TRBV2 to TRBJ1-1; D is undetermined. Trimming took off 7 bases at V and 1 base at J, with 7 bases between the two ends. Germline assignment: CDR1 SNHLY and CDR2 FYNNEI. The CDR3 sequence is 12 residues long. The whole variable domain, remainder taken from reference TRBV2 and TRBJ1-1, is EPEVTQTPSHQVTQMGQEVILRCVPISNHLYFYWYRQILGQKVEFLVSFYNNEISEKSEIFDDQFSVERPDGSNFTLKIRSTKLEDSAMYFCASKRENTEAFFGQGTRLTVV.

The V gene is TRBV14, the J gene TRBJ1-2; perhaps TRBD1 as D (6 bases). Between the trimmed V and J ends, which lost 0 bases and 2 bases, there was a span of 13 bases. Per germline, CDR1 SGHDN and CDR2 FVKESK. The CDR3 loop spans 16 amino acids. In nucleotides, the CDR3 is TGTGCCAGCAGCCAAGATTTGGGGCAGGGGAACTATGGCTACACCTTC. Translation: CASSQDLGQGNYGYTF.

The V call is TRBV27, the J call TRBJ2-7; the D gene is possibly TRBD2 (5 bases). V was clipped by 6 bases and J by 2 bases, with 17 bases between them. Germline assignment: CDR1 MNHEY and CDR2 SMNVEV (reference sequence). The CDR3 extends over 15 amino acids. The CDR3 DNA sequence: TGTGCCAGCAGCGACATTGCGGACTCAGCCTACGAGCAGTACTTC. Translated: CASSDIADSAYEQYF.

V usage is TRBV6-5 and J usage is TRBJ2-1, with D perhaps assigned TRBD1 or TRBD2 (5 bases each). Germline values: CDR1 MNHEY, CDR2 SVGAGI. The CDR3 has 14 amino acids. V dropped 5 bases and J dropped 3 bases, with 11 bases sitting between them. CDR3 nucleotides: TGTGCCAGCAGTACTGGGGGAATCTACAATGAGCAGTTCTTC. Its protein is CASSTGGIYNEQFF.